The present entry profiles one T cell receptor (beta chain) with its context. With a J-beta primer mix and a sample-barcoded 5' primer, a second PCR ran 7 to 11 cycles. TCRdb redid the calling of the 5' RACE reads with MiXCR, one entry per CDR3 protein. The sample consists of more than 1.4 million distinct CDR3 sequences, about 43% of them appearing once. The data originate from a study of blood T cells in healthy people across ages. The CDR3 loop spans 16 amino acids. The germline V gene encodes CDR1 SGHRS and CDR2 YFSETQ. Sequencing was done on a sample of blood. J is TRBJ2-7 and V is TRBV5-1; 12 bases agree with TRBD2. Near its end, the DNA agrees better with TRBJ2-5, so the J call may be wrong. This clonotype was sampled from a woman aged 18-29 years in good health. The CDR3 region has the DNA TGCGCCAGCAGCTCACTAGCGGGAGGAGGCGAAGAGACCCAGTACTTC. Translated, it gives CASSSLAGGGEETQYF.